This section outlines one TCR beta chain sequence together with its context. This entry belongs to a study of cytomegalovirus exposure and HLA in healthy donors. PCR involved 60 Vbeta and 13 Jbeta primers. Profiled with immunoSEQ multiplex PCR; TCRdb holds only in-frame clones, not every one. The table has roughly 120,000 clones, 60% to 85% seen once; the top ten hold more than 1.5%. Per the germline V gene, CDR1 is SGHTA and CDR2 is FQGTGA. V gave up 5 bases and J gave up 9 bases; unmatched junction bases: 4. This CDR3 region has 12 residues. The sequenced material came from PBMCs. The chain is built from TRBV7-3 and TRBJ2-1, with TRBD2 matching over 7 bases. This clonotype was obtained from a man aged 45 to 65 in good health and CMV-seronegative. The CDR3 DNA is TGTGCCAGCAGCCTGACGGGGGGTGAGCAGTTCTTC. Protein sequence: CASSLTGGEQFF. Drawing the rest from reference TRBV7-3 and TRBJ2-1, the complete variable domain is GAGVSQTPSNKVTEKGKYVELRCDPISGHTALYWYRQSLGQGPEFLIYFQGTGAADDSGLPNDRFFAVRPEGSVSTLKIQRTERGDSAVYLCASSLTGGEQFFGPGTRLTVL.